This T cell receptor (beta chain) stems from a study of vaccination effects on CD4 cells after COVID-19. ViraFEST assay sequencing came after antigen-specific CD4+ T cells were expanded with viral peptide pools. Investigators separated out CD4+ T cells once less than 11 days of culture had passed. No vaccinee had earlier SARS-CoV-2 infection, and nucleocapsid antibodies were negative. Half the medium was replaced with IL-2 medium on days 3 and 7. Germline V CDR1 and CDR2: SNHLY, FYNNEI. This CDR3 is built from 14 residues. V gave up 3 bases and J gave up 0 bases, with 7 bases separating them. Produced via immunoSEQ multiplex PCR; TCRdb's table is partial and in-frame only. Of tens of thousands of clones in the sample, roughly 80% were seen once. As for this clone: The target antigen is unknown.

Overall study results and limits: Convalescent patients were scarce in the study, and it lacked early post-infection timepoints.

Sequenced material: CD4+ T cells from PBMCs cultured with HCoV-229E spike peptides, taken before COVID-19 vaccination. The rearrangement links TRBV2 to TRBJ2-3; tentatively, D is TRBD2 (5 bases). The receptor was isolated from a human donor who received a COVID-19 vaccine. The CDR3 loop is CASSDRTSTDTQYF. The CDR3 nucleotides are TGTGCCAGCAGTGATAGGACTAGCACAGATACGCAGTATTTT.